This entry features one T cell receptor (beta chain) sequence. What it recognizes is unknown. The trim removed 1 base at V and 6 bases at J, leaving 5 bases unmatched. The CDR3 has 15 amino acids. TCR beta rearrangements were amplified from peripheral blood genomic DNA. TRB rearrangements spanning V, D and J were amplified using mixed TRB-A/B primers. One entry per CDR3 protein, called by TCRdb with MiXCR from the multiplex PCR reads. The sample shows roughly 15,000 distinct CDR3 sequences, over 45% of them seen only once. The data originate from a study of T cell repertoires in aging, cancer and after chemotherapy. Study-level points and caveats: Rebound thymic output was suggested by rising median generation probability during chemotherapy in each cancer cohort. Age-matched healthy donors had significantly more diverse, less clonal blood TCR repertoires than untreated cancer patients. Immunological memory after chemotherapy cannot be judged from the repertoire data.

The chain joins TRBV12-3 or TRBV12-4 to TRBJ2-2, with TRBD2 matching over 7 bases. Sequences were obtained from blood. The sequence was obtained from a human donor in good health. The CDR3 reads CASSLGGRRAGELFF. The DNA for the CDR3 is TGTGCCAGCAGTTTAGGCGGGAGAAGGGCCGGGGAGCTGTTTTTT.